These 6 T cell receptor beta chains came from one sample sequenced in a study of vaccination and CD4 T cells after COVID-19 (dated by TCRdb to between 2021 and 2023). The protocol used for the library was PCR. The reads were generated on an Illumina iSeq 100. At the Johns Hopkins FTIC core, DNA from the cultured CD4+ T cells underwent TCR sequencing with the Oncomine TCR Beta short-read assay. In-frame beta chains were kept once TCRdb had trimmed the public reads at Q25 with fastp and called clones with MiXCR. When rows share a CDR3 protein, they turn into one entry using the most common DNA and genes. The sample table holds around 20,000 distinct CDR3 sequences, of which around 43% were seen once. 15% to 20% of the sample goes to the ten largest clones. The time point label for this specimen denotes: late sampling 161 to 241 days after vaccination in a few convalescent patients. The treatment or condition tag for this specimen amounts to: roughly ten-day PBMC culture with coronavirus spike peptide pools or control peptides (ViraFEST assay).

No cognate antigen is known for these TCRs. The sample consisted of CD4+ T cells from blood, cultured in vitro, taken about 7 months after SARS-CoV-2 vaccination. The receptors stem from a human donor who had recovered from COVID-19.

The genes are TRBV19 and TRBJ1-1; unclear D gene. V was pared by 5 bases and J by 5 bases, with 15 bases between. The CDR3 consists of 14 residues. Germline CDR1 LNHDA, CDR2 SQIVND (reference sequence). CDR3 protein: CASSAMGSMTEAFF. The CDR3 nucleotides read TGTGCCAGTAGTGCCATGGGTTCCATGACTGAAGCTTTCTTT.

The V call is TRBV6-1, the J call TRBJ1-5; 9 positions match TRBD1. The CDR3 length is 16 residues. Germline lookup yields CDR1 MNHNS and CDR2 SASEGT. Losses at the gene ends were 5 bases for V and 6 bases for J; bases not matched to a gene: 11. CDR3 bases: TGTGCCAGCAGTAGCCCGGGACAGGGACGTGTTCAGCCCCAGCATTTT. This encodes CASSSPGQGRVQPQHF.

This clonotype was found a few times. V is TRBV7-9 and J is TRBJ2-7, with TRBD2 identical over 7 bases. The CDR3 covers 14 residues. V was clipped by 1 base and J by 12 bases; unmatched bases: 12. CDR1 and CDR2 from the germline V gene are SEHNR and FQNEAQ (reference sequence). In DNA, the CDR3 is TGTGCCAGCAGCTTAGGCTCGGCGGGACTACAGCTGTACTTC. Translated, it gives CASSLGSAGLQLYF. The full variable domain, in which reference TRBV7-9 and TRBJ2-7 provide the parts outside the CDR3, is DTGVSQNPRHKITKRGQNVTFRCDPISEHNRLYWYRQTLGQGPEFLTYFQNEAQLEKSRLLSDRFSAERPKGSFSTLEIQRTEQGDSAMYLCASSLGSAGLQLYFGPGTRLTVT.

The chain is built from TRBV5-4 and TRBJ2-1; 9 bases agree with TRBD1. Unmatched junction bases numbered 12, after V lost 4 bases and J lost 4 bases. The CDR3 has 17 amino acids. Germline CDR1 is SGHNT and CDR2 is YYREEE (reference sequence). The CDR3: CASSRPLLGTGYNEQFF. CDR3 sequence (DNA): TGTGCCAGCAGCCGACCCCTACTCGGGACAGGGTACAATGAGCAGTTCTTC.

The genes are TRBV6-5 and TRBJ1-6, with D possibly TRBD1 on 5 matching bases. The length of the CDR3 is 15 residues. V dropped 2 bases and J dropped 3 bases, with 8 bases sitting between them. Germline assignment: CDR1 MNHEY and CDR2 SVGAGI. The DNA of the CDR3 is TGTGCCAGCAGTTACGGGGGACGCTATAATTCACCCCTCCACTTT. Amino acid sequence: CASSYGGRYNSPLHF.

The genes are TRBV21-1 and TRBJ1-1; the DNA was not used to check the table's D call, TRBD1. TRBV21-1 is a recognized pseudogene. CDR3 length: 17 amino acids. CDR3 nucleotides: TGTGCCAGCGGGCCGGTTTATGGGGCGCCCCGGTGCACTGAAGCTTTCTTT. Amino acid sequence: CASGPVYGAPRCTEAFF.